This T cell receptor beta chain emerged from a study of T cells after yellow fever vaccination. Note on this clonotype: Its antigen is not known.

J lost 3 bases, V lost 1 base, and 2 bases had no gene match. The CDR3 has 13 residues. Germline V gene sequence: CDR1 DFQATT, CDR2 SNEGSKA (reference sequence). The 5'RACE template-switching step produced TCR cDNA and added a universal primer site and UMIs. MiXCR, run by TCRdb on the 5' RACE reads, gives a single entry per CDR3 protein. The profile covers approximately 74,000 distinct CDR3 sequences, with approximately 7% appearing a single time and around a third taken by the ten largest. Study results and caveats: On re-exposure, the response was weaker but peaked faster, at day 5 versus 15. Researchers noted that a small share of clonotypes showed up in both CD4 and CD8 compartments. The booster saw the reappearance of most primary-vaccination clones (roughly 95% CD4, almost 90% CD8).

Sequences were derived from CD8+ T cells sorted from PBMCs, sampled more than 4 days after the first yellow fever vaccination. The chain uses TRBV20-1 and TRBJ1-2; 7 nucleotides match TRBD1. The clonotype was recovered from a man aged 18 to 29 who received the YFV17D yellow fever vaccine. DNA for the CDR3: TGCAGTGCTAGAGGACAGGGCGACTATGGCTACACCTTC. Translating gives CSARGQGDYGYTF.